Listed below are T cell receptor beta chains from one sample, sequenced in a study of T cell responses to AZD1222 COVID-19 vaccine. This table comes from immunoSEQ multiplex PCR, and its TCRdb copy is limited to in-frame clones, with some not included. The data contain around 150,000 clones, about 90% of them singletons. This material consisted of peripheral blood, taken on day 0 of AZD1222 vaccination. These receptors came from an adult in good health. The CDR3 runs from the conserved cysteine through the conserved F or W. D genes are given only for firm matches. The size of a clone is reported for some rows only, either as once, few or many, or as a class for expanded clones.

D	V	J	size	DNA	CDR3
TRBD1	TRBV5-1	TRBJ1-1	.	TGCGCCAGCAGCACGGGACAGGGAGGAACTGAAGCTTTCTTT	CASSTGQGGTEAFF
TRBD2	TRBV28	TRBJ2-7	.	TGTGCCAGCAGCATAGCGGGAGGGAGCTACGAGCAGTACTTC	CASSIAGGSYEQYF
.	TRBV28	TRBJ1-5	.	TGTGCCAGCAGTACCTTATGGGGAAGCAATCAGCCCCAGCATTTT	CASSTLWGSNQPQHF
.	TRBV4-3	TRBJ1-3	.	TGCGCCAGCAGCCAATCCGGGGCAGCCTCTGGAAACACCATATATTTT	CASSQSGAASGNTIYF
.	TRBV12-5	TRBJ2-3	.	TGTGCTAGTGCTAAACCCACAGATACGCAGTATTTT	CASAKPTDTQYF
TRBD2	TRBV24-1	TRBJ2-1	.	TGTGCCACCAGTGACCCGGGGAGCGGGGGTAAATACAATGAGCAGTTCTTC	CATSDPGSGGKYNEQFF
.	TRBV5-1	TRBJ1-4	.	TGCGCCAGCAGCCAAGGCCGGGGGGGCGGAAATGAAAAACTGTTTTTT	CASSQGRGGGNEKLFF
TRBD1	TRBV6-5	TRBJ2-1	.	TGTGCCAGCAGTTACTCGACAGGGGGGTTTGAGCAGTTCTTC	CASSYSTGGFEQFF
TRBD1	TRBV7-3	TRBJ1-2	.	TGTGCCAGCAGCTTAGCCCAGGGGGCTGGGGGCTACACCTTC	CASSLAQGAGGYTF
TRBD1	TRBV9	TRBJ1-1	.	TGTGCCAGCAGCGTTATTACAGGGGGTGGCACTGAAGCTTTCTTT	CASSVITGGGTEAFF
.	TRBV28	TRBJ2-2	.	TGTGCCAGCAGTAGAGGGGGAACGAACACCGGGGAGCTGTTTTTT	CASSRGGTNTGELFF
.	TRBV6-2/TRBV6-3	TRBJ1-1	.	TGTGCCAGCAGTTACTTAAGGGTGAACACTGAAGCTTTCTTT	CASSYLRVNTEAFF
TRBD1	TRBV19	TRBJ2-2	.	TGTGCCAGTAGTTTCCGACAGGGGGCCGGGGAGCTGTTTTTT	CASSFRQGAGELFF
.	TRBV21-1	TRBJ1-3	.	TGTGCCAGCAGCAATGTGGACAGGGGACATGGAAACACCATATATTTT	CASSNVDRGHGNTIYF
.	TRBV6-2/TRBV6-3	TRBJ1-5	.	TGTGCCAGCAGCCCAAATGGGGGATACTTAATGCCCCAGCATTTT	CASSPNGGYLMPQHF
TRBD1	TRBV18	TRBJ2-3	once	TGTGCCAGCTCACGAAATCCCGGACAGGGGAGGGGGGATACGCAGTATTTT	CASSRNPGQGRGDTQYF
.	TRBV19	TRBJ1-4	.	TGTGCCACCCGTCGACGCGGGGCCGGACTTAATGAAAAACTGTTTTTT	CATRRRGAGLNEKLFF
.	TRBV7-3	TRBJ2-1	.	TGTGCCAGCAGCTGGGACGGGAGATACAATGAGCAGTTCTTC	CASSWDGRYNEQFF
TRBD1	TRBV10-3	TRBJ1-4	.	TGTGCCAGCCGGGACAGCGGTGAAAAACTGTTTTTT	CASRDSGEKLFF
.	TRBV7-9	TRBJ1-2	.	TGTGCCAGCAGCCAGGGTTCCGGGACGTACTATGGCTACACCTTC	CASSQGSGTYYGYTF
.	TRBV18	TRBJ1-1	.	TGTGCCAGCTCATCCGATTCAGGGATGTTGACTGAAGCTTTCTTT	CASSSDSGMLTEAFF
.	TRBV6-4	TRBJ1-2	.	TGTGCCAGCAGTGACTCGGGACGGCTAAGCTCTGGCTACACCTTC	CASSDSGRLSSGYTF
.	TRBV6-5	TRBJ2-4	.	TGTGCCAGCAGTTACACTGATAACATTCAGTACTTC	CASSYTDNIQYF
.	TRBV5-6	TRBJ2-7	.	TGTGCCAGCAGCTTAGTTCGGGACGAGCAGTACTTC	CASSLVRDEQYF
.	TRBV2	TRBJ2-1	.	TGTGCCAGCACGGTTGAGCAGTTCTTC	CASTVEQFF
TRBD1	TRBV15	TRBJ2-2	.	TGTGCCACCAGCAGGTCACAGGGGGCAGGTGTCACCGGGGAGCTGTTTTTT	CATSRSQGAGVTGELFF
TRBD1	TRBV2	TRBJ2-7	.	TGTGCCAGCAGCAGACTACCCACCCCGTCCGGGACAGGGGGACACGAGCAGTACTTC	CASSRLPTPSGTGGHEQYF
TRBD1	TRBV5-1	TRBJ1-3	once	TGCGCCAGCAGCGGGGACAGCTCTGGAAACACCATATATTTT	CASSGDSSGNTIYF
.	TRBV15	TRBJ1-5	.	TGTGCCACCAGCAGAGAGGAGGGTACGGGCAATCAGCCCCAGCATTTT	CATSREEGTGNQPQHF
TRBD1	TRBV28	TRBJ2-5	.	TGTGCCAGCAGTTTAAGAACAGGGGTAATAGAGACCCAGTACTTC	CASSLRTGVIETQYF
.	TRBV27	TRBJ2-1	.	TGTGCCAGCAGTTTATCAGGTGGGGTGGGGCAGTTCTTC	CASSLSGGVGQFF
.	TRBV5-1	TRBJ2-3	.	TGCGCCAGCAGCTTGGCCCAGATCCTAAGCACAGATACGCAGTATTTT	CASSLAQILSTDTQYF
TRBD2	TRBV6-2/TRBV6-3	TRBJ2-1	.	TGTGCCAGCAGTTACACGGGGGGGCTGGCCAATGAGCAGTTCTTC	CASSYTGGLANEQFF
.	TRBV19	TRBJ1-1	.	TGTGCCAGTAGTACCACTGGGGGGGGGACTGAAGCTTTCTTT	CASSTTGGGTEAFF
.	TRBV9	TRBJ1-1	.	TGTGCCAGCAGCCCTGGGGCGAGAGGAAAGAACACTGAAGCTTTCTTT	CASSPGARGKNTEAFF
.	TRBV7-9	TRBJ1-1	.	TGTGCCAGCAGCACGACAGACATGAACACTGAAGCTTTCTTT	CASSTTDMNTEAFF
TRBD1	TRBV27	TRBJ1-6	many	TGTGCCAGCAGTTTATATAGGGGGCGCGATTCACCCCTCCACTTT	CASSLYRGRDSPLHF
.	TRBV29-1	TRBJ2-3	.	TGCAGCGTTTTGGGGCTAAGCTCAGATACGCAGTATTTT	CSVLGLSSDTQYF
TRBD1	TRBV11-2	TRBJ1-2	.	TGTGCCAGCAGCGACAGGGTTTGGTATGGCTACACCTTC	CASSDRVWYGYTF